This T cell receptor beta chain emerged from a study of early T cells in non-severe SARS-CoV-2 infection (dated by TCRdb to the early 2020s). At the level of the whole study: Bulk RNA from unsorted whole blood was used for TCR sequencing, so alpha and beta chains could not be paired. Summary of the overall study and its limitations: VDJdb matching was skewed toward anti-spike CD8 responses, so virus-specific expansions were likely underestimated and private and CD4 specificities were missed.

This was a case-control study nested in a cohort of healthcare workers in London, UK, who had nasopharyngeal swab PCR tests and blood samples taken every week. Between 23 and 31 March 2020, the week of the UK lockdown, healthcare workers were enrolled and then followed up weekly for as long as 16 weeks. Library construction relied on 5' RACE. Sequenced using a NextSeq 500. Unique molecular identifiers were attached to individual cDNA molecules in the TCR library protocol so that sequencing error and PCR bias could be corrected. Sequencing covered both TCR alpha and beta chains, and within each sample the abundances of alpha and beta sequences were tightly co-correlated. On the authors' methods: Decombinator V4 was used to perform V gene, J gene and CDR3 annotation of TCR sequences. TCRs were defined as expanded if a significant change between any two time points was detected under a Poisson model with p below 0.0001. TCR abundances were normalised to the total number of TCRs sequenced per sample and expressed as counts per million. VDJdb, accessed on 1 November 2021, was searched for TCRs annotated for CMV, EBV and SARS-CoV-2, and TCRs annotated for more than one antigen were excluded. In-frame beta chains were kept once TCRdb had trimmed the public reads at Q25 with fastp and called clones with MiXCR. Each entry merges the rows of one CDR3 protein and shows their most common DNA and genes. What appears here as the V and J calls and clone size reflects TCRdb's work, not the paper's. Within this sample are approximately 83,000 distinct CDR3 sequences, with 11% to 15% of them counted one time only. Approximately 11% of the sample is held by the ten biggest clonotypes.

This clonotype was seen a few times. Its recognized antigen is unknown. No per-base quality is available; no much larger clone lies one base away. Sample: whole blood. The sequence was obtained from an adult who was a healthcare worker with PCR-confirmed SARS-CoV-2 infection or an uninfected control (not recorded which).

The CDR3 here reads CASSQVAGFGTGELFF. Read as DNA, the sequence is TGTGCCAGCAGCCAAGTGGCAGGGTTCGGCACCGGGGAGCTGTTTTTT. The chain joins TRBV4-2 to TRBJ2-2; D gene: possibly TRBD1, on 5 matching bases. There are 16 amino acids in the CDR3, from cysteine to phenylalanine inclusive. Of the read, only the CDR3 DNA is kept; its 48 bases are in frame from base 1. CDR1 and CDR2 are read off the germline V gene as LGHNA and YNFKEQ. V loses 1 base of germline sequence and J loses 4 bases, and the interval between the two ends is 13 bases.